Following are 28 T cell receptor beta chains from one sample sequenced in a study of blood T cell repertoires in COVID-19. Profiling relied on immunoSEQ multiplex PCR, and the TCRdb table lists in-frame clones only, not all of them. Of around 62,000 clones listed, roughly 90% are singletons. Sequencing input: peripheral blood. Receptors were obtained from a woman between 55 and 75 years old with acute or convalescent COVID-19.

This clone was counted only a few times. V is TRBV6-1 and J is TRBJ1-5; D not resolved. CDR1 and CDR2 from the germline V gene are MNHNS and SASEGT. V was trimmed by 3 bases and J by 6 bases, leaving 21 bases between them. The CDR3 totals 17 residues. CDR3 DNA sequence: TGTGCCAGCAGTGACGGTGTGGGAGCTATTGGGTCTCAGCCCCAGCATTTT. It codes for CASSDGVGAIGSQPQHF.

CDR3 residues: CASSLGGAAHGYTF. The CDR3 DNA is TGTGCCAGCAGCTTAGGGGGCGCCGCCCATGGCTACACCTTC. This sequence joins TRBV7-2 and TRBJ1-2; a weak D match, TRBD1 (5 bases). The length of the CDR3 is 14 residues. The V end was cut by 1 base, the J end by 6 bases, with 12 bases between. Germline V gene sequence: CDR1 SGHTA, CDR2 FQGNSA.

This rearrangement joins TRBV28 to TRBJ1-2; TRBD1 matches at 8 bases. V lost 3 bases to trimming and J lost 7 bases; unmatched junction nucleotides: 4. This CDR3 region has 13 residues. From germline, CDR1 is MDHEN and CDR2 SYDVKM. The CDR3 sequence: CASSFGQGFGYTF. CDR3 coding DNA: TGTGCCAGCAGTTTCGGACAGGGTTTTGGCTACACCTTC.

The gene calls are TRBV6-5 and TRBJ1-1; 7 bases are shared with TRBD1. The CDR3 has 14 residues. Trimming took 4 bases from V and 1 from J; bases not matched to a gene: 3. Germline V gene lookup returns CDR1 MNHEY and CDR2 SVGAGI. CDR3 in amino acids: CASSWTGPNTEAFF. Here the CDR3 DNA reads TGTGCCAGCAGTTGGACAGGTCCGAACACTGAAGCTTTCTTT.

The CDR3 region is CASSIGPPGHQGTGELFF. CDR3 in DNA: TGTGCCAGTAGTATAGGGCCCCCGGGACACCAGGGCACCGGGGAGCTGTTTTTT. This sequence joins TRBV19 and TRBJ2-2; a possible D gene is TRBD1 (6 bases). CDR1 LNHDA and CDR2 SQIVND come from the germline V gene (reference sequence). V lost 1 base and J lost 4, with 19 bases in between. The CDR3 spans 18 residues. The variable domain in full, with the rest retrieved from reference TRBV19 and TRBJ2-2, is DGGITQSPKYLFRKEGQNVTLSCEQNLNHDAMYWYRQDPGQGLRLIYYSQIVNDFQKGDIAEGYSVSREKKESFPLTVTSAQKNPTAFYLCASSIGPPGHQGTGELFFGEGSRLTVL.

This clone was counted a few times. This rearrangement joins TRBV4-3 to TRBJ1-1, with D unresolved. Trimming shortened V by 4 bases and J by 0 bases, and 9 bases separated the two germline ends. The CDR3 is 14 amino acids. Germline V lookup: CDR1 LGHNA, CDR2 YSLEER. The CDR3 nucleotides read TGCGCCAGCAGCCTTGGGCTTCTGAACACTGAAGCTTTCTTT. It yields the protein CASSLGLLNTEAFF.

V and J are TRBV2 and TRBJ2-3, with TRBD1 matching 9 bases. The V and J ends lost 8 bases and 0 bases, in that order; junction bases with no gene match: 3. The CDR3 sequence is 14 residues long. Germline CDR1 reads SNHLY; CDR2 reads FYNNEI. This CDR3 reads CASSGQGSTDTQYF. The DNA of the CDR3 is TGTGCCAGCTCGGGACAGGGAAGCACAGATACGCAGTATTTT.

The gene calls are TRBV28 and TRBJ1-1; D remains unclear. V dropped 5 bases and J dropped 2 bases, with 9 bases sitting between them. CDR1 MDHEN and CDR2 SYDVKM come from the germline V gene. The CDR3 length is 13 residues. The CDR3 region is CASSPNFNTEAFF. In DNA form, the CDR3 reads TGTGCCAGCAGTCCGAACTTTAACACTGAAGCTTTCTTT.

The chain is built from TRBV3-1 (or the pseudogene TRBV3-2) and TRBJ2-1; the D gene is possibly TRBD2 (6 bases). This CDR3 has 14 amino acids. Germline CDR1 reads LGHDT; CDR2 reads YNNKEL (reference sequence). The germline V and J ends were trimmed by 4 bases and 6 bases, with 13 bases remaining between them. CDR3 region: CASSLSSSVNEQFF. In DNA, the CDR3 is TGTGCCAGCAGCCTCTCCTCTAGCGTCAATGAGCAGTTCTTC.

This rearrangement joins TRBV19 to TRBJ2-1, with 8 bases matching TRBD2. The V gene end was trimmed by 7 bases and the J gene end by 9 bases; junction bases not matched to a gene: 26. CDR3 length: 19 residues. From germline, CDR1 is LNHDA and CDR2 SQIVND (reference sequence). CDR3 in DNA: TGTGCCAGTACCACCATTATGGGCTATAGCGCGGGAGGTTTGGGTGAGCAGTTCTTC. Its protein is CASTTIMGYSAGGLGEQFF.

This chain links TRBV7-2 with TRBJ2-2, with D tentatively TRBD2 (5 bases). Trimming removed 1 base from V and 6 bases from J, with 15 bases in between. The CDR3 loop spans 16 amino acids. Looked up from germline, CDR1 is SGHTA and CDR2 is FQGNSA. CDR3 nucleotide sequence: TGTGCCAGCAGCTTAGTAGCGCGACAACGACCCGGGGAGCTGTTTTTT. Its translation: CASSLVARQRPGELFF.

The CDR3 reads CASSLSWRESSYEQYV. Written as DNA, the CDR3 is TGTGCCAGCAGCTTGAGTTGGCGGGAGAGCTCCTACGAGCAGTACGTC. The chain couples TRBV5-6 to TRBJ2-7, with TRBD2 matching 7 bases. This CDR3 comprises 16 residues. With V trimmed by 1 base and J by 0 bases, 7 bases remained unmatched. Germline loops: CDR1 SGHDT, CDR2 YYEEEE.

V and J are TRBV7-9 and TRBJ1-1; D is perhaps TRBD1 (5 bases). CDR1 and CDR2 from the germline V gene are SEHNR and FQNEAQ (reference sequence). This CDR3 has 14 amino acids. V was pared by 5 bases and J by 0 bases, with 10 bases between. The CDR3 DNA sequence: TGTGCCAGCAGCCACAGGTCTATGAACACTGAAGCTTTCTTT. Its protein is CASSHRSMNTEAFF.

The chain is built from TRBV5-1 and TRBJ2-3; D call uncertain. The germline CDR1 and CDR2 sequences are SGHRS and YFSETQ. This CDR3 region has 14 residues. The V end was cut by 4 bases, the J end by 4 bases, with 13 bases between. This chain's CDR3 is CASSKATEADTQYF. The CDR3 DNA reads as TGCGCCAGCAGCAAAGCCACTGAGGCAGATACGCAGTATTTT.

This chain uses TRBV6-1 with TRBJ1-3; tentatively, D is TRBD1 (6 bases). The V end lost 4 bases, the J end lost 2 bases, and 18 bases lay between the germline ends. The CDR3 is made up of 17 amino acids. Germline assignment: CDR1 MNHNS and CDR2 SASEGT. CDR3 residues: CASSALPTGTAGNTIYF. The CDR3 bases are TGTGCCAGCAGTGCCCTTCCAACAGGGACCGCTGGAAACACCATATATTTT.

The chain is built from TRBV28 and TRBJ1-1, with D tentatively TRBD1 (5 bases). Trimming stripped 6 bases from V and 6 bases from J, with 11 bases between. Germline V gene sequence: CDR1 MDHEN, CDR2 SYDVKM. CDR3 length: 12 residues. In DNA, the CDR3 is TGTGCCAGCAGGCTGGGGGGACCTGAAGCTTTCTTT. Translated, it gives CASRLGGPEAFF. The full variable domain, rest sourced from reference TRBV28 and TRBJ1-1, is DVKVTQSSRYLVKRTGEKVFLECVQDMDHENMFWYRQDPGLGLRLIYFSYDVKMKEKGDIPEGYSVSREKKERFSLILESASTNQTSMYLCASRLGGPEAFFGQGTRLTVV.

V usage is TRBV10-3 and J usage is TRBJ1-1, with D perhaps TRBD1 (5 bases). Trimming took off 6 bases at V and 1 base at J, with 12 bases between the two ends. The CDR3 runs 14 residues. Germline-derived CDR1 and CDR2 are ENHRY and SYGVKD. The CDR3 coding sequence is TGTGCCATCAGGGGAGGGACCGCGAACACTGAAGCTTTCTTT. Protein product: CAIRGGTANTEAFF.

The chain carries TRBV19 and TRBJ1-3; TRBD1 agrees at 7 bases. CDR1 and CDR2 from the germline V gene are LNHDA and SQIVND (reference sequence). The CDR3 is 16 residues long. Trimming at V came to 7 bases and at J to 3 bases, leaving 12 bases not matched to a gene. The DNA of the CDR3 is TGTGCCAGTACCCATCGGCGTGACAGGGATGGAAACACCATATATTTT. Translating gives CASTHRRDRDGNTIYF. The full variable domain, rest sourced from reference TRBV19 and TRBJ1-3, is DGGITQSPKYLFRKEGQNVTLSCEQNLNHDAMYWYRQDPGQGLRLIYYSQIVNDFQKGDIAEGYSVSREKKESFPLTVTSAQKNPTAFYLCASTHRRDRDGNTIYFGEGSWLTVV.

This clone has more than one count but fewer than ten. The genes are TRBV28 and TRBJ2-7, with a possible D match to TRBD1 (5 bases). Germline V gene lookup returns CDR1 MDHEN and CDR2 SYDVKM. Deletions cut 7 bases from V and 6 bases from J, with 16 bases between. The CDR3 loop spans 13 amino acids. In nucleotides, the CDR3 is TGTGCCAGCAATACGTGGGGCACTCCCGAGCAGTACGTC. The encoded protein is CASNTWGTPEQYV.

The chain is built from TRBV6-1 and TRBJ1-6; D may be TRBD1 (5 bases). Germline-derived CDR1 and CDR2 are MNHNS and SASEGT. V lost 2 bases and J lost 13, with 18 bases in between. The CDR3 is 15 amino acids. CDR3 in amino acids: CASSEWGGALWPLHF. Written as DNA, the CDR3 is TGTGCCAGCAGTGAATGGGGCGGGGCGCTCTGGCCCCTCCACTTT.

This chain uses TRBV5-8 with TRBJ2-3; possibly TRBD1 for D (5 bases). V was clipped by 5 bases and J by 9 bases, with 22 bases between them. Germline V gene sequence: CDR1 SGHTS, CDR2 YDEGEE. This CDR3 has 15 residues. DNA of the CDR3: TGTGCCAGCAGACCGATGAGGTGGACAACCGGGACGCAGTATTTT. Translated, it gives CASRPMRWTTGTQYF.

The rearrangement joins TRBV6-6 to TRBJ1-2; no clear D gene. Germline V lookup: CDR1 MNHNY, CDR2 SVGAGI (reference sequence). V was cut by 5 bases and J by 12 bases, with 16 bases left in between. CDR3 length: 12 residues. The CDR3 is CASSPAAQRHTF. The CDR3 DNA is TGTGCCAGCAGTCCCGCGGCGCAGCGACACACCTTC.

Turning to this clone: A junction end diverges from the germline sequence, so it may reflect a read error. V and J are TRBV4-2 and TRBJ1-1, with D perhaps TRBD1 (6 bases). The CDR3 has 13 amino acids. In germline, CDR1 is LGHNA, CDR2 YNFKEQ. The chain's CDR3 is CASSQAGGTETFF. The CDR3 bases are TGTGCCAGCAGCCAAGCGGGGGGCACTGAAACTTTCTTT.

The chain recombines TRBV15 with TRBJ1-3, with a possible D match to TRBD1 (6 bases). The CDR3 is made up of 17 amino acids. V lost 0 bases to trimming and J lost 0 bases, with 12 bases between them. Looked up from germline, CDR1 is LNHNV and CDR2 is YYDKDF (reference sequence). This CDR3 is CATSRDRGLLSGNTIYF. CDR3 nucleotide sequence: TGTGCCACCAGCAGAGACAGGGGCCTACTCTCTGGAAACACCATATATTTT.

The CDR3 sequence is CASSSIAGVDYNEQFF. CDR3 sequence (DNA): TGTGCCAGCAGCTCTATAGCGGGAGTCGACTACAATGAGCAGTTCTTC. This chain connects TRBV13 to TRBJ2-1; 9 bases fit TRBD2. The germline V gene has CDR1 PRHDT and CDR2 FYEKMQ (reference sequence). Trimming at V came to 4 bases and at J to 3 bases, leaving 7 bases not matched to a gene. The CDR3 runs to 16 residues.

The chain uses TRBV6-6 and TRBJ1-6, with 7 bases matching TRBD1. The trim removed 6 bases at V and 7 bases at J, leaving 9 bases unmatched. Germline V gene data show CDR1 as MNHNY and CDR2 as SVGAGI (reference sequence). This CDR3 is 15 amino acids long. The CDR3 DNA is TGTGCCAGCAGATCCCAGACAGGGAGGAATTCACCCCTCCACTTT. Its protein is CASRSQTGRNSPLHF.

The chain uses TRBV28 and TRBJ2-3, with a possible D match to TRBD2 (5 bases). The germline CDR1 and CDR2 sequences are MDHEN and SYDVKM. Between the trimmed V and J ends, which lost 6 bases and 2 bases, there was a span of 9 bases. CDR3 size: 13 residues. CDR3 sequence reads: CASSPGYTDTQYF. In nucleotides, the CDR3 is TGTGCCAGCAGCCCGGGGTACACAGATACGCAGTATTTT.

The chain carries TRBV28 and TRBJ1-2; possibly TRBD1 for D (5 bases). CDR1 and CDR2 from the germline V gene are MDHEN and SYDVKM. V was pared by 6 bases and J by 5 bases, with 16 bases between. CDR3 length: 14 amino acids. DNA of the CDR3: TGTGCCAGCAGGCAAGGATGGACAAGTTATGGCTACACCTTC. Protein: CASRQGWTSYGYTF.